A selection of T cell receptor beta chains follows, all from one sample in a study of PD-1 blockade in mismatch repair-deficient tumors. The data were produced by immunoSEQ multiplex PCR, yet TCRdb's version contains in-frame clones alone and is incomplete. Counted here are 70,000 to 95,000 clones, approximately 81% occurring once; the ten biggest clones make up approximately 5.1%. The sample in question was peripheral blood, obtained 44 weeks after starting pembrolizumab. All receptors come from an adult with mismatch repair-deficient cancer. Each CDR3 is given with its conserved first and last residue. The order of the fields is D gene, V gene, J gene, clone size, CDR3 DNA, CDR3 protein. D genes are given only for firm matches. Expanded clones get a size class; other rows say once, few or many, or leave the size out.

>NA|TRBV6-1|TRBJ1-5|NA
TGTGCCAGCAGTGAAGGGTACCGCCTACAGCCGCCCCAGCATTTT
CASSEGYRLQPPQHF
>NA|TRBV7-8|TRBJ1-1|once
TGTGCCAGCAATCCAAAGGGACAAAAAAACACTGAAGCTTTCTTT
CASNPKGQKNTEAFF
>NA|TRBV5-4|TRBJ2-4|NA
TGTGCCAGCAGCGCCGGGGGTGGGGCGCTAGCCAAAAACATTCAGTACTTC
CASSAGGGALAKNIQYF
>NA|TRBV12-5|TRBJ1-1|few
TGTGCTAGTGGTTTGGGGGGATTTGACACTGAAGCTTTCTTT
CASGLGGFDTEAFF
>NA|TRBV2|TRBJ2-7|NA
TGTGCCAGCAGACCGGACGGAACCTACGAGCAGTACTTC
CASRPDGTYEQYF
>TRBD2|TRBV4-3|TRBJ2-3|NA
TGCGCCAGCAGCCAAGATTTCGCGGGAGGGCCAAGCACAGATACGCAGTATTTT
CASSQDFAGGPSTDTQYF
>TRBD1|TRBV5-1|TRBJ2-5|NA
TGCGCCAGCAGCCCGGGACAGCAAGAGACCCAGTACTTC
CASSPGQQETQYF
>NA|TRBV7-8|TRBJ2-7|NA
TGTGCCAGCAGCTTAGAGGGCAGGGTCGGCGACGAGCAGTACTTC
CASSLEGRVGDEQYF
>NA|TRBV18|TRBJ1-4|NA
TGTGCCAGCTCACCAGGTCCCGCAACTAATGAAAAACTGTTTTTT
CASSPGPATNEKLFF
>NA|TRBV30|TRBJ2-2|NA
TGTGCCTGGAGTGTCCCCAGCTTGAACACCGGGGAGCTGTTTTTT
CAWSVPSLNTGELFF
>TRBD2|TRBV19|TRBJ2-1|NA
TGTGCCAGTACCCCAACTGGACTAGCGGGGAGGGCCTACAATGAGCAGTTCTTC
CASTPTGLAGRAYNEQFF
>NA|TRBV6-6|TRBJ2-7|NA
TGTGCCAGCAGCCCCGGAAGTTTACAGGGACAGTACTTC
CASSPGSLQGQYF
>NA|TRBV27|TRBJ1-2|NA
TGTGCCAGCAGTTTTAAGGGGGGTCCAGTGGAAGCTAACTATGGCTACACCTTC
CASSFKGGPVEANYGYTF
>NA|TRBV9|TRBJ1-1|NA
TGTGCCAGCAGCGTAAGACAGGCGGGGACTGAAGCTTTCTTT
CASSVRQAGTEAFF
>TRBD2|TRBV4-2|TRBJ2-7|NA
TGTGCCAGCAGCCAAGATGCTAGCGGGAGATACGAGCAGTACTTC
CASSQDASGRYEQYF
>TRBD2|TRBV27|TRBJ2-1|NA
TGTGCCAGCAGGACTAGCGGGAGCTCCTACAATGAGCAGTTCTTC
CASRTSGSSYNEQFF
>TRBD1|TRBV5-1|TRBJ2-2|once
TGCGCCAGCAGCTTGGTAGGGACAGGAGTCGGGGAGCTGTTTTTT
CASSLVGTGVGELFF
>NA|TRBV7-8|TRBJ2-1|NA
TGTGCCAGCTCCCAACGGGATGAGCAGTTCTTC
CASSQRDEQFF
>NA|TRBV6-1|TRBJ2-7|NA
TGTGCCAGCAGGGTTGATAGCTCCTACGAGCAGTACTTC
CASRVDSSYEQYF
>NA|TRBV30|TRBJ1-5|NA
TGTGCTTGGAGCGACAGGTACAACCCCTTAAATCAGCCCCAGCATTTT
CAWSDRYNPLNQPQHF
>TRBD2|TRBV7-9|TRBJ2-5|NA
TGCGCCAGCAGCCAGGGACTAGCGGGAGCTGGAGAGACCCAGTACTTC
CASSQGLAGAGETQYF
>TRBD2|TRBV14|TRBJ2-2|NA
TGTGCCAGCAGCCAACTAGCTAGCGGAGCGAACACCGGGGAGCTGTTTTTT
CASSQLASGANTGELFF